This T cell receptor beta chain comes out of a study of T cells in Graves' hyperthyroidism and ophthalmopathy. Using RNA transcripts as the source, TCR beta CDR3 regions were amplified. HTBI primers were used for first-round RT-PCR of the TCR CDR3. TCRdb re-called the multiplex PCR reads through MiXCR, storing one row per CDR3 protein. The sample lists about half a million distinct CDR3 sequences; around 21% were seen once. Note on this clonotype: As yet, its antigen is unknown.

Study-wide results and caveats: Ophthalmopathy stood apart from stable hyperthyroidism in a 13 V-J model.

The V gene's germline CDR1 is KGHDR and CDR2 SFDVKD. The length of the CDR3 is 15 residues. V dropped 6 bases and J dropped 8 bases, with 21 bases sitting between them. The chain employs TRBV24-1 and TRBJ1-2; possibly TRBD1 for D (5 bases). The sample was blood. This receptor was obtained from a man between 18 and 35 years old with Graves' hyperthyroidism. The DNA of the CDR3 is TGTGCCACCAGTTCGGCGGGACCGGTCTGGCGAGGCTACACCTTC. Translation gives CATSSAGPVWRGYTF.